The 9 T cell receptor beta chains presented below share a single source sample, sequenced in a study of blood T cell repertoires in COVID-19. The repertoire was sequenced with immunoSEQ multiplex PCR; TCRdb's copy has only in-frame clones and lacks some. Of roughly 230,000 clones listed, 65% to 90% are singletons. Sample: peripheral blood. The receptors were gathered from a woman in her forties or fifties with acute or convalescent COVID-19.

This sequence joins TRBV7-2 and TRBJ2-5; 10 bases align to TRBD1. This CDR3 has 16 residues. The germline CDR1 and CDR2 sequences are SGHTA and FQGNSA. The ends lost 2 bases at V and 5 bases at J; junction bases unmatched: 8. The CDR3 bases are TGTGCCAGCAGCTTAATTAAGGGACAGGGGAGGGAGACCCAGTACTTC. Protein sequence: CASSLIKGQGRETQYF.

The genes are TRBV5-1 and TRBJ2-7, with 9 bases matching TRBD1. The trim removed 4 bases at V and 5 bases at J, leaving 7 bases unmatched. CDR3 length: 14 residues. Germline CDR1 SGHRS, CDR2 YFSETQ. CDR3 in amino acids: CASSPDRGHNEQYF. CDR3 coding DNA: TGCGCCAGCAGCCCGGACAGGGGCCACAACGAGCAGTACTTC.

The rearrangement joins TRBV2 to TRBJ1-4; tentative D call: TRBD1 (5 bases). Germline V gene data show CDR1 as SNHLY and CDR2 as FYNNEI. V was trimmed by 2 bases and J by 2 bases, leaving 9 bases between them. CDR3 size: 15 residues. CDR3 sequence reads: CASSEIRGTNEKLFF. The CDR3 DNA reads as TGTGCCAGCAGTGAAATACGGGGGACTAATGAAAAACTGTTTTTT.

The rearrangement joins TRBV15 to TRBJ2-7; maybe TRBD1 (5 bases). This CDR3 region has 14 residues. Between the trimmed V and J ends, which lost 0 bases and 5 bases, there was a span of 11 bases. Germline-derived CDR1 and CDR2 are LNHNV and YYDKDF (reference sequence). In DNA, the CDR3 is TGTGCCACCAGCAGAGATCCTAGGGGTGACGAGCAGTACTTC. Residues: CATSRDPRGDEQYF. The full variable domain, in which reference TRBV15 and TRBJ2-7 provide the parts outside the CDR3, is DAMVIQNPRYQVTQFGKPVTLSCSQTLNHNVMYWYQQKSSQAPKLLFHYYDKDFNNEADTPDNFQSRRPNTSFCFLDIRSPGLGDTAMYLCATSRDPRGDEQYFGPGTRLTVT.

The V and J genes are TRBV2 and TRBJ1-4, with 7 bases identical to TRBD1. CDR3 size: 14 residues. Looked up from germline, CDR1 is SNHLY and CDR2 is FYNNEI. V was clipped by 5 bases and J by 4 bases; unmatched bases: 4. CDR3 nucleotides: TGTGCCAGCAGTCGGGACAGATTTAATGAAAAACTGTTTTTT. As protein: CASSRDRFNEKLFF.

As regards this clone: Distinct nucleotide sequences in the sample also encode this CDR3. The V and J genes are TRBV18 and TRBJ1-5, with D perhaps TRBD1 (6 bases). With 2 bases removed from V and 4 bases from J, the gap between germline ends came to 9 bases. CDR3 length: 14 residues. Germline V gives CDR1 KGHSH, CDR2 LQKENI. CDR3 bases: TGTGCCAGCTCACCAACAGGGCCAAATCAGCCCCAGCATTTT. It translates to CASSPTGPNQPQHF.

The table lists this clone with a count of one. This chain links TRBV9 with TRBJ1-4; D ambiguous. Trimming took off 4 bases at V and 4 bases at J, with 11 bases between the two ends. Per germline, CDR1 SGDLS and CDR2 YYNGEE. CDR3 length: 14 amino acids. The CDR3 is CASSPGIYNEKLFF. The CDR3 nucleotides are TGTGCCAGCAGCCCGGGAATTTATAATGAAAAACTGTTTTTT.

The V call is TRBV10-3, the J call TRBJ2-5; 8 nucleotides align to TRBD2. Germline values: CDR1 ENHRY, CDR2 SYGVKD. J was trimmed by 7 bases and V by 4 bases; bases with no gene match: 11. The CDR3 covers 15 residues. Written as DNA, the CDR3 is TGTGCCATCAGTGCGGGGGGGCCGGTGCTAGGGACCCAGTACTTC. This sequence encodes CAISAGGPVLGTQYF.

The rearrangement links TRBV2 to TRBJ2-7; TRBD2 aligns across 12 bases. The CDR3 length is 15 residues. V trimming: 5 bases; J trimming: 5 bases; junction bases outside the gene matches: 7. Per the germline V gene, CDR1 is SNHLY and CDR2 is FYNNEI. The CDR3, as DNA: TGTGCCAGCAGTAAAATCCGGACTAGCGGGGACGAGCAGTACTTC. Translating gives CASSKIRTSGDEQYF.